This TCR beta chain was captured by sequencing in a study of blood T cell repertoires in COVID-19 (TCRdb year 2020). Describing the broader study: Samples covering the acute and convalescent phases of COVID-19 were provided by collaborators in the United States, Italy and Spain. Sample metadata almost always included a de-identified subject ID, COVID-19 status, age in years and sex. The repertoires were released in a freely available public database intended as a resource for research on the immune response to SARS-CoV-2. Samples were obtained from the ongoing ImmuneRACE study (first 160 participants) and from about 1,300 subjects provided by 6 global collaborators. Where HLA class I and class II types were available, the types were taken from metadata supplied by the sample provider, not from assay-based typing. The dataset comprised deeply sampled blood TCRbeta repertoires from subjects exposed to, actively infected with, or recovered from COVID-19. The prospective study material was composed of cDNA or gDNA derived from T cells, B-cell-depleted T cells, or PBMCs. On the study overall, not on this receptor specifically: Clinical and demographic metadata were provided uncurated, with the amount varying by source and participant.

Collaborating institutions collected whole blood in K2EDTA tubes following their own protocols. For TCRbeta analysis, collaborator samples were shipped as frozen whole blood, as isolated PBMCs, or as DNA extracted from either sample type. The immunoSEQ Assay, a bias-controlled multiplex PCR, was used to amplify TCRbeta CDR3 regions from genomic DNA. The original methods were these. The number of nucleated cells in each sample was estimated from the amplification of reference gene primers within the assay. To quantify the absolute abundance of each unique TCRbeta CDR3 rearrangement, sequence reads were collapsed and filtered. For each sample, productive Simpson clonality was calculated as the square root of Simpson's diversity index across productive rearrangements. The table was pulled from immuneACCESS by TCRdb, which kept in-frame rearrangements only. Such tables lose some clones; where checked, under half of the loss comes from unresolved V genes, and the rest has no known cause. The V and J calls and the clone size are those of that table, but D and trimming were determined from the DNA. Recorded for this sample are nearly 25,000 clones; 80% to 90% of them occurred a single time. The leading ten clones occupy around 8.9% of the sample.

From cysteine to phenylalanine, the CDR3 is 13 amino acids long. Only CDR3 DNA remains: 39 bases, in frame from the first base. V and J lose 2 bases and 5 bases, and a span of 6 bases separates them. A remark on this clone: Its antigen remains undetermined. Per-base qualities were not stored, and no clone one base away is much larger.

The receptor comes from a man between 65 and 85 years old with acute or convalescent COVID-19. The V and J genes are TRBV12-3 or TRBV12-4 and TRBJ1-4, with the D gene uncertain. Sequences were obtained from peripheral blood. At the DNA level, the sequence is TGTGCCAGCAGTTTACTCCAGAATGAAAAACTGTTTTTT. Protein translation: CASSLLQNEKLFF.